The T cell receptor beta chain described here comes from a study of control samples from healthy donors and cancer patients. The CDR3 covers 14 residues. After removal of 6 bases from V and 3 bases from J, the junction contained 1 base not matched to a gene. Germline-derived CDR1 and CDR2 are ENHRY and SYGVKD. Here immunoSEQ multiplex PCR was the method, and the copy in TCRdb shows in-frame clones only, minus some. In the table there are 100,000 or so clones, 83% of which are singletons. The source material was blood. The chain combines TRBV10-3 with TRBJ2-3; 12 bases are shared with TRBD2. This TCR derives from a woman aged 50 to 60 in good health. The CDR3 region has the DNA TGTGCCATCAGGACTAGCGGGAGTACAGATACGCAGTATTTT. Protein sequence: CAIRTSGSTDTQYF.